This TCR beta chain was sequenced in a study of regulatory T cells in long-lasting Graves disease. This clonotype was recorded a few times. Time point given: newly diagnosed GD, antithyroid drugs for less than 3 months. From PBMCs, RNA was extracted and then used to make the TCR library. Building of the TCR beta libraries involved iRepertoire HTBI primers and Arm-PCR of CDR3 regions. From the multiplex PCR reads, TCRdb called clonotypes with MiXCR, one entry per CDR3 protein. The sample consists of hundreds of thousands of distinct CDR3 sequences, over 15% of them appearing once. This CDR3 is 16 amino acids long. Trimming removed 1 base at V and 3 bases at J, with 16 bases between. Per germline, CDR1 LGHNA and CDR2 YSLEER. The sample was also linked to a second study, of T cells in Graves' hyperthyroidism and ophthalmopathy. Per that paper: RT-PCR in the first round (using the HTBI primer set) targeted the TCR CDR3.

This sequence originates from a man in his forties with Graves disease. The source material was peripheral blood mononuclear cells (PBMCs), sampled at new diagnosis, from a patient treated with antithyroid drugs. The rearrangement uses TRBV4-3 and TRBJ2-7; D may correspond to TRBD1 or TRBD2 (5 bases each). CDR3 region: CASSQGRTRGRYEQYF. The CDR3 DNA follows: TGCGCCAGCAGCCAAGGCCGTACAAGGGGACGCTACGAGCAGTACTTC.